This entry lists 28 T cell receptor beta chains sequenced from one sample in a study of human T cells and chemical hapten exposure. The time point here: patch test 1, 2 weeks after DPC sensitization. Documented treatment: therapeutic diphenylcyclopropenone sensitization with weekly scalp DPC. TCRdb reprocessed the RACE reads via MiXCR and lists one record per CDR3 protein. The sample shows 180,000 or so distinct CDR3 sequences, roughly 15% of them seen only once. This specimen was whole blood, taken in connection with sensitization to the hapten diphenylcyclopropenone (DPC). The receptors stem from a woman in her 30s with alopecia areata. Some clones in this sample may be carry-over from other donors' samples.

The V gene is TRBV2, the J gene TRBJ2-1, with TRBD2 identical over 13 bases. Germline V gives CDR1 SNHLY, CDR2 FYNNEI. V was pared by 4 bases and J by 9 bases, with 6 bases of the junction left unmatched. This CDR3 is built from 15 residues. DNA for the CDR3: TGTGCCAGCAGTGCACTAGCGGGAGGGCTCGGTGAGCAGTTCTTC. Its protein is CASSALAGGLGEQFF.

This clonotype has a count of ten or more. This sequence joins TRBV19 and TRBJ2-1; TRBD1 aligns across 8 bases. The CDR3 runs 14 residues. The ends lost 4 bases at V and 6 bases at J; junction bases unmatched: 5. CDR1 and CDR2 from the germline V gene are LNHDA and SQIVND (reference sequence). CDR3 residues: CASSTEGQANEQFF. In DNA, the CDR3 is TGTGCCAGTAGTACCGAGGGACAGGCCAATGAGCAGTTCTTC.

The chain has TRBV7-9 and TRBJ2-7; possible D gene TRBD2, 6 bases. Trimming left V 8 bases short and J 3 bases short, with 17 bases between. Per the germline V gene, CDR1 is SEHNR and CDR2 is FQNEAQ (reference sequence). The CDR3 is made up of 14 amino acids. The CDR3 region is CASGPGGLDYEQYF. Written as DNA, the CDR3 is TGTGCCAGCGGGCCCGGGGGACTTGACTACGAGCAGTACTTC.

The chain links TRBV7-7 to TRBJ2-3, with 8 bases lining up with TRBD1. The CDR3 has 14 amino acids. The ends lost 5 bases at V and 6 bases at J; junction bases unmatched: 7. The V gene's germline CDR1 is SSHAT and CDR2 FNYEAQ (reference sequence). The CDR3: CASSPSYRGDTQYF. CDR3 sequence (DNA): TGTGCCAGCAGCCCTTCGTACAGGGGGGATACGCAGTATTTT.

The CDR3 bases are TGTGCCACCAGCAGAGTGGGAGCTTGGGATACGCAGTATTTT. This translates into CATSRVGAWDTQYF. The chain carries TRBV15 and TRBJ2-3; TRBD2 is a possible D gene (5 bases). Trimming removed 1 base at V and 6 bases at J, with 11 bases between. The CDR3 length is 14 residues. Germline CDR1 and CDR2: LNHNV and YYDKDF (reference sequence).

Ten or more counts support this clonotype. J is TRBJ1-4 and V is TRBV20-1; a possible D gene is TRBD1 (6 bases). There are 12 residues in the CDR3. Per the germline V gene, CDR1 is DFQATT and CDR2 is SNEGSKA (reference sequence). V was clipped by 6 bases and J by 4 bases, with 9 bases between them. Here the CDR3 reads CSALRGNEKLFF. The CDR3 nucleotides read TGCAGTGCGCTCAGGGGTAATGAAAAACTGTTTTTT.

The V call is TRBV3-1, the J call TRBJ2-7; D may match TRBD1 or TRBD2 (5 bases each). The CDR3 runs 14 residues. Trimming shortened V by 2 bases and J by 6 bases, and 14 bases separated the two germline ends. CDR1 and CDR2 (germline): LGHDT, YNNKEL (reference sequence). The CDR3 spells CASSQRIGTGEQYF. The CDR3 nucleotides read TGTGCCAGCAGCCAACGTATCGGGACGGGCGAGCAGTACTTC.

This clonotype occurred many times. The V and J genes are TRBV7-9 and TRBJ2-7; 14 bases fit TRBD2. This CDR3 is 17 amino acids long. With 4 bases clipped from V and 7 bases from J, the junction kept 12 bases outside the gene matches. The V gene's germline CDR1 is SEHNR and CDR2 FQNEAQ (reference sequence). CDR3 coding DNA: TGTGCCAGCAGCTCCTATAAGGGACTAGCGGGAGCTTGGGAGCAGTACTTC. Its protein product is CASSSYKGLAGAWEQYF. The whole variable domain, filled in from reference TRBV7-9 and TRBJ2-7, reads DTGVSQNPRHKITKRGQNVTFRCDPISEHNRLYWYRQTLGQGPEFLTYFQNEAQLEKSRLLSDRFSAERPKGSFSTLEIQRTEQGDSAMYLCASSSYKGLAGAWEQYFGPGTRLTVT.

The rearrangement joins TRBV12-3 or TRBV12-4 to TRBJ2-4, with TRBD1 matching over 7 bases. The trim removed 7 bases at V and 10 bases at J, leaving 16 bases unmatched. This CDR3 comprises 15 residues. This CDR3 reads CASTPPRAEQGIQYF. In DNA, the CDR3 is TGTGCCAGCACCCCCCCGAGGGCGGAACAGGGGATTCAGTACTTC.

The J gene is TRBJ2-2, the V gene TRBV5-1; 7 nucleotides agree with TRBD2. The germline CDR1 and CDR2 sequences are SGHRS and YFSETQ. Trimming removed 4 bases from V and 0 bases from J; junction bases left unmatched: 12. The CDR3 totals 18 residues. Here the CDR3 DNA reads TGCGCCAGCAGCCCACCGGGACTAAGCCCTTCGAACACCGGGGAGCTGTTTTTT. Its translation: CASSPPGLSPSNTGELFF.

This chain connects TRBV29-1 to TRBJ2-7, with D possibly being TRBD1 (6 bases). Looked up from germline, CDR1 is SQVTM and CDR2 is ANQGSEA. V was trimmed by 4 bases and J by 2 bases, leaving 15 bases between them. The CDR3 sequence is 14 residues long. DNA for the CDR3: TGCAGCGTTGGACAGGACCCACCTGCCTACGAGCAGTACTTC. Its translation is CSVGQDPPAYEQYF.

This clonotype was recorded many times. This rearrangement joins TRBV6-2 or TRBV6-3 to TRBJ2-7, with D hard to call. This CDR3 has 14 residues. Germline V CDR1 and CDR2: MNHEY, SVGEGT. V was shortened by 0 bases and J by 2 bases, with 8 bases between the two germline ends. The CDR3 is CASSYSAGTYEQYF. The CDR3 coding sequence is TGTGCCAGCAGTTACTCGGCCGGAACCTACGAGCAGTACTTC.

The chain uses TRBV10-3 and TRBJ1-1; D remains unclear. This CDR3 has 13 amino acids. In germline, CDR1 is ENHRY, CDR2 SYGVKD. V was trimmed by 10 bases and J by 4 bases, leaving 16 bases between them. The CDR3 loop reads CATSSPDVTEAFF. CDR3 DNA sequence: TGTGCCACCTCATCCCCAGATGTCACTGAAGCTTTCTTT.

This clonotype was picked up many times. The chain combines TRBV29-1 with TRBJ2-7; 7 bases are shared with TRBD1. CDR3 length equals 12 residues. Trimming cost V 7 bases and J 0 bases; bases outside gene matches: 3. Germline V lookup: CDR1 SQVTM, CDR2 ANQGSEA. The CDR3 spells CSAGQDSYEQYF. The CDR3 DNA is TGCAGCGCTGGACAGGACTCCTACGAGCAGTACTTC.

This clonotype was recorded at least ten times. This chain links TRBV4-1 with TRBJ1-6; TRBD1 matches 8 bases. The CDR3 has 15 residues. Germline CDR1 and CDR2: MGHRA and YSYEKL. J was trimmed by 5 bases and V by 1 base; bases with no gene match: 1. The CDR3 spells CASSQGDRHNSPLHF. CDR3 sequence (DNA): TGCGCCAGCAGCCAAGGGGACAGGCATAATTCACCCCTCCACTTT.

The V and J genes are TRBV27 and TRBJ2-7; 9 nucleotides match TRBD2. The CDR3 length is 15 residues. Germline CDR1 is MNHEY and CDR2 is SMNVEV (reference sequence). V lost 2 bases to trimming and J lost 6 bases; unmatched junction nucleotides: 8. The CDR3 reads CASSLVAGVLGEQYF. The DNA of the CDR3 is TGTGCCAGCAGTTTAGTAGCGGGAGTCCTGGGCGAGCAGTACTTC.

The chain has TRBV21-1 and TRBJ2-2; the D call in the table, TRBD1, was not verified against the DNA. TRBV21-1 is designated a pseudogene. The CDR3 totals 15 residues. CDR3 DNA sequence: TGTGCCAGCAGCAATCGGACAACGAACACCGGGGAGCTGTTTTTT. Residues: CASSNRTTNTGELFF.

This chain joins TRBV7-8 and TRBJ2-3; D is unclear. Deletions cut 4 bases from V and 5 bases from J, with 7 bases between. Germline V gene lookup returns CDR1 SGHVS and CDR2 FQNEAQ. CDR3 length: 12 amino acids. The CDR3 reads CASSYFGDTQYF. Written as DNA, the CDR3 is TGTGCCAGCAGCTACTTTGGAGATACGCAGTATTTT.

This clonotype was seen only a few times. This chain uses TRBV4-1 with TRBJ1-2, with 8 bases matching TRBD1. Germline CDR1 reads MGHRA; CDR2 reads YSYEKL. J was trimmed by 4 bases and V by 2 bases; bases with no gene match: 6. This CDR3 is 15 amino acids long. The CDR3 sequence is CASSQPDRGGYGYTF. The CDR3 DNA sequence: TGCGCCAGCAGCCAACCAGACAGGGGTGGCTATGGCTACACCTTC.

This clonotype was recorded a few times. The J gene is TRBJ1-2, the V gene TRBV29-1, with a weak D call TRBD1 (5 bases). The CDR3 sequence is 14 residues long. Germline loops: CDR1 SQVTM, CDR2 ANQGSEA. The ends were cut back, 4 bases at V and 0 bases at J, with 12 bases in the middle. CDR3 region: CSVGGGAANYGYTF. The CDR3 nucleotides read TGCAGCGTTGGTGGGGGAGCCGCTAACTATGGCTACACCTTC.

The CDR3 region is CASSELGLGTEAFF. CDR3 coding DNA: TGTGCCAGCAGTGAACTGGGTCTGGGCACTGAAGCTTTCTTT. The chain employs TRBV2 and TRBJ1-1; no firm D call. The V and J ends lost 2 bases and 4 bases respectively, with 11 bases between them. Germline V gene lookup returns CDR1 SNHLY and CDR2 FYNNEI. This CDR3 spans 14 amino acids.

The rearrangement joins TRBV20-1 to TRBJ1-2; no clear D gene. V was cut by 6 bases and J by 4 bases, with 6 bases left in between. The germline V gene encodes CDR1 DFQATT and CDR2 SNEGSKA (reference sequence). The CDR3 has 10 amino acids. The CDR3 DNA sequence: TGCAGTGCCCTGGCCTATGGCTACACCTTC. This encodes CSALAYGYTF.

This clonotype was recorded many times. The rearrangement joins TRBV9 to TRBJ2-3, with 10 bases aligning to TRBD2. Germline CDR1 reads SGDLS; CDR2 reads YYNGEE. Unmatched junction bases numbered 4, after V lost 0 bases and J lost 3 bases. This CDR3 has 16 amino acids. The CDR3 sequence: CASSVVAGGLTDTQYF. For the CDR3, the DNA is TGTGCCAGCAGCGTAGTAGCGGGGGGCCTAACAGATACGCAGTATTTT. Variable domain in full (rest from reference TRBV9 and TRBJ2-3): DSGVTQTPKHLITATGQRVTLRCSPRSGDLSVYWYQQSLDQGLQFLIQYYNGEERAKGNILERFSAQQFPDLHSELNLSSLELGDSALYFCASSVVAGGLTDTQYFGPGTRLTVL.

The chain joins TRBV13 to TRBJ2-7; D ambiguous. The V gene's germline CDR1 is PRHDT and CDR2 FYEKMQ (reference sequence). The germline V and J ends were trimmed by 3 bases and 0 bases, with 9 bases remaining between them. The CDR3 runs 14 residues. Here the CDR3 reads CASSFLVSSYEQYF. The CDR3 region has the DNA TGTGCCAGCAGCTTTCTAGTGAGCTCCTACGAGCAGTACTTC. Drawing the rest from reference TRBV13 and TRBJ2-7, the complete variable domain is AAGVIQSPRHLIKEKRETATLKCYPIPRHDTVYWYQQGPGQDPQFLISFYEKMQSDKGSIPDRFSAQQFSDYHSELNMSSLELGDSALYFCASSFLVSSYEQYFGPGTRLTVT.

In its sample, this clonotype was seen a few times. The chain links TRBV12-3 or TRBV12-4 to TRBJ2-1, with TRBD2 matching over 11 bases. The CDR3 spans 14 residues. J gave up 4 bases and V 6 bases, and 2 bases lay outside the gene matches. As DNA, the CDR3 is TGTGCCAGCAGCGGGACTAGCGGTTACAATGAGCAGTTCTTC. Protein: CASSGTSGYNEQFF.

The chain carries TRBV24-1 and TRBJ2-1, with D perhaps TRBD1 or TRBD2 (5 bases each). Trimming removed 3 bases at V and 7 bases at J, with 18 bases between. The germline V gene encodes CDR1 KGHDR and CDR2 SFDVKD. CDR3 size: 16 residues. The CDR3 sequence: CATSDQEPRDHNEQFF. The CDR3 DNA is TGTGCCACCAGTGATCAAGAGCCCCGGGACCATAATGAGCAGTTCTTC.

In its sample, this clonotype was seen many times. The chain carries TRBV5-1 and TRBJ1-6; D unclear. The CDR3 covers 15 residues. Trimming stripped 0 bases from V and 10 bases from J, with 14 bases between. Looked up from germline, CDR1 is SGHRS and CDR2 is YFSETQ. The CDR3 nucleotides read TGCGCCAGCAGCTTGGAAGGGAACCTTAACTCACCCCTCCACTTT. Translating gives CASSLEGNLNSPLHF.

The rearrangement joins TRBV18 to TRBJ2-7; D uncertain. CDR3 length: 16 residues. From germline, CDR1 is KGHSH and CDR2 LQKENI. Trimming stripped 3 bases from V and 1 base from J, with 16 bases between. For the CDR3, the DNA is TGTGCCAGCTCACCGTCGAGGTCACAGAAGTCCTACGAGCAGTACTTC. Its translation is CASSPSRSQKSYEQYF.